One sample yielded the 29 T cell receptor beta chains listed below, sequenced in a study of T cells in localized non-small cell lung cancer. Libraries were prepared by immunoSEQ multiplex PCR; TCRdb keeps only in-frame clonotypes and omits some of them. The repertoire holds roughly 940 clones, roughly 36% seen once, with roughly an eighth in the top ten. Sequencing was performed on normal lung tissue next to the tumor, taken before any cancer treatment. The source is an older female donor with stage I lung adenocarcinoma.

This clone is judged medium-sized. The chain links TRBV11-3 to TRBJ2-1; D uncertain. The V end lost 5 bases, the J end lost 8 bases, and 16 bases lay between the germline ends. This CDR3 comprises 14 residues. In germline, CDR1 is SGHNT, CDR2 YENEEA. The CDR3 DNA reads TGTGCCAGCAGCCAAGTGGCCCCGAGCTATGAGCAGTTCTTC. Protein: CASSQVAPSYEQFF. The full variable domain, rest sourced from reference TRBV11-3 and TRBJ2-1, is EAGVVQSPRYKIIEKKQPVAFWCNPISGHNTLYWYLQNLGQGPELLIRYENEEAVDDSQLPKDRFSAERLKGVDSTLKIQPAELGDSAVYLCASSQVAPSYEQFFGPGTRLTVL.

This sequence joins TRBV30 and TRBJ1-1, with a tentative D call TRBD1 (5 bases). Between the trimmed V and J ends, which lost 6 bases and 8 bases, there was a span of 13 bases. CDR1 and CDR2 (germline): GTSNPN, SVGIG (reference sequence). The CDR3 loop spans 11 amino acids. The CDR3 nucleotides read TGTGCCTGCGGGGGGTATCGGGAAGCTTTCTTT. Translating it yields CACGGYREAFF.

This sequence joins TRBV19 and TRBJ2-1; 9 bases agree with TRBD1. Per germline, CDR1 LNHDA and CDR2 SQIVND (reference sequence). The length of the CDR3 is 17 residues. J was trimmed by 8 bases and V by 4 bases; bases with no gene match: 15. The DNA of the CDR3 is TGTGCCAGTAGTACCGGGACAGGGAGATTTTTTTCATATGAGCAGTTCTTC. It yields the protein CASSTGTGRFFSYEQFF.

This clone appeared a few times. V is TRBV7-1 and J is TRBJ2-5, with D perhaps being TRBD1 or TRBD2 (5 bases each). TRBV7-1 is placed among ORFs of uncertain function. CDR3 length: 15 residues. V was pared by 4 bases and J by 4 bases, with 16 bases between. The CDR3 here is CASSLSTGAGETQYF. In nucleotides, the CDR3 is TGTGCCAGCAGCTTAAGCACCGGGGCTGGAGAGACCCAGTACTTC.

This clone was seen a handful of times. The gene calls are TRBV6-8 and TRBJ2-5; 7 bases match TRBD1. V lost 5 bases and J lost 5; bases outside the gene matches: 8. The CDR3 spans 14 residues. The germline CDR1 and CDR2 sequences are MNHGY and SAAAGT. The CDR3 DNA is TGTGCCAGCAGTCCTTTGACAGGGATGGAGACCCAGTACTTC. Its translation: CASSPLTGMETQYF.

The J gene is TRBJ2-3, the V gene TRBV6-8, with 13 nucleotides matching TRBD2. Germline V gives CDR1 MNHGY, CDR2 SAAAGT. The ends lost 7 bases at V and 6 bases at J; junction bases unmatched: 22. CDR3 length: 20 residues. The CDR3 loop is CASTDYALGWGTSGVDTQYF. The DNA for the CDR3 is TGTGCCAGCACCGACTATGCCCTTGGTTGGGGGACTAGCGGGGTTGATACGCAGTATTTT.

The chain is built from TRBV9 and TRBJ2-5, with no clear D. The germline gives CDR1 SGDLS, CDR2 YYNGEE. V was pared by 4 bases and J by 2 bases, with 6 bases between. The length of the CDR3 is 12 residues. DNA for the CDR3: TGTGCCAGCAGCCCGAGACAAGAGACCCAGTACTTC. This encodes CASSPRQETQYF.

This clone was detected once. The chain links TRBV15 to TRBJ1-5, with 7 positions matching TRBD1. This CDR3 region has 15 residues. Germline CDR1 reads LNHNV; CDR2 reads YYDKDF (reference sequence). Unmatched junction bases numbered 12, after V lost 1 base and J lost 12 bases. The CDR3 spells CATSRGGTEKIVQHF. The CDR3 nucleotides read TGTGCCACCAGCAGAGGCGGGACAGAGAAAATCGTCCAGCATTTT. Full variable domain (remainder filled in from reference TRBV15 and TRBJ1-5): DAMVIQNPRYQVTQFGKPVTLSCSQTLNHNVMYWYQQKSSQAPKLLFHYYDKDFNNEADTPDNFQSRRPNTSFCFLDIRSPGLGDTAMYLCATSRGGTEKIVQHFGDGTRLSIL.

The CDR3 spells CASSLGLAYNEQFF. The CDR3 DNA follows: TGTGCCAGCAGCTTAGGACTGGCCTACAATGAGCAGTTCTTC. The chain employs TRBV11-3 and TRBJ2-1, with D unclear. The CDR3 length is 14 residues. V dropped 1 base and J dropped 2 bases, with 6 bases sitting between them. Germline CDR1 is SGHNT and CDR2 is YENEEA.

DNA of the CDR3: TGCAGCGTCCGACTAGCCGACGAGCAGGAGTTCTTC. Translation: CSVRLADEQEFF. The rearrangement uses TRBV29-1 and TRBJ2-1, with 7 bases identical to TRBD2. Germline CDR1 SQVTM, CDR2 ANQGSEA. V lost 6 bases, J lost 14 bases, and 13 bases stayed unmatched. This CDR3 has 12 amino acids.

J is TRBJ2-7 and V is TRBV11-3; 8 bases map to TRBD2. The germline V gene has CDR1 SGHNT and CDR2 YENEEA. The CDR3 has 15 amino acids. V lost 3 bases, J lost 0 bases, and 4 bases stayed unmatched. The CDR3: CASSFASGPSYEQYF. The DNA of the CDR3 is TGTGCCAGCAGCTTCGCTAGCGGGCCCTCCTACGAGCAGTACTTC.

This clone is medium-sized (0.01 to 0.1%) within its sample. This chain joins TRBV11-3 and TRBJ2-5; D is perhaps TRBD1 or TRBD2 (7 bases each). The CDR3 runs to 16 residues. Trimming took off 4 bases at V and 5 bases at J, with 20 bases between the two ends. Germline CDR1 reads SGHNT; CDR2 reads YENEEA. The CDR3: CASSYPRGGRRETQYF. CDR3 nucleotide sequence: TGTGCCAGCAGCTACCCCAGGGGGGGAAGACGGGAGACCCAGTACTTC. Full variable domain (missing parts from reference TRBV11-3 and TRBJ2-5): EAGVVQSPRYKIIEKKQPVAFWCNPISGHNTLYWYLQNLGQGPELLIRYENEEAVDDSQLPKDRFSAERLKGVDSTLKIQPAELGDSAVYLCASSYPRGGRRETQYFGPGTRLLVL.

This clone counts as medium-sized. The gene calls are TRBV11-3 and TRBJ2-3; 7 nucleotides agree with TRBD2. The CDR3 is made up of 16 amino acids. Germline values: CDR1 SGHNT, CDR2 YENEEA. The J segment lost 1 base and the V segment lost 5 bases, leaving 9 bases of the junction unmatched. CDR3 DNA: TGTGCCAGCAGCCGTCTGACAGCGGGGCGCACAGATACGCAGTATTTT. Translating gives CASSRLTAGRTDTQYF.

This clone has only a few counts. The chain employs TRBV5-1 and TRBJ1-1; no firm D call. Trimming removed 3 bases from V and 2 bases from J, with 11 bases in between. Germline CDR1 SGHRS, CDR2 YFSETQ. The CDR3 has 14 amino acids. Written as DNA, the CDR3 is TGCGCCAGCAGCTCTCTCTCGGTCAACACTGAAGCTTTCTTT. Translated: CASSSLSVNTEAFF.

By sample share, this clone is medium-sized (0.01 to 0.1%). The rearrangement uses TRBV6-8 and TRBJ1-1; perhaps TRBD1 as D (5 bases). CDR3 size: 13 residues. The V and J ends lost 5 bases and 0 bases respectively, with 7 bases between them. Germline V gene lookup returns CDR1 MNHGY and CDR2 SAAAGT. CDR3 residues: CASSMTVNTEAFF. The CDR3 region has the DNA TGTGCCAGCAGTATGACAGTGAACACTGAAGCTTTCTTT.

The V call is TRBV4-1, the J call TRBJ2-3, with D possibly matching TRBD2 (6 bases). The ends were cut back, 7 bases at V and 0 bases at J, with 14 bases in the middle. This CDR3 spans 15 amino acids. Germline V gene lookup returns CDR1 MGHRA and CDR2 YSYEKL. CDR3 in amino acids: CASTRIAESTDTQYF. The CDR3 DNA sequence: TGCGCCAGCACTCGAATAGCGGAGAGCACAGATACGCAGTATTTT.

This clone was detected only once. CDR3 sequence reads: CASSPAGGLGEQYF. In nucleotides, the CDR3 is TGCGCCAGCAGCCCCGCGGGAGGGCTGGGGGAGCAGTACTTC. This chain links TRBV5-1 with TRBJ2-7, with 9 positions matching TRBD2. The CDR3 is 14 residues long. The J segment lost 7 bases and the V segment lost 4 bases, leaving 9 bases of the junction unmatched. Germline CDR1 and CDR2: SGHRS and YFSETQ.

A few counts support this clone. The chain links TRBV28 to TRBJ2-7, with a possible D match to TRBD1 (5 bases). Germline CDR1 and CDR2: MDHEN and SYDVKM. V gave up 3 bases and J gave up 3 bases, with 15 bases separating them. The CDR3 is 15 residues long. In DNA form, the CDR3 reads TGTGCCAGCAGTTTTTGGGCCAGGGTCTTCTACGAGCAGTACTTC. This codes for CASSFWARVFYEQYF.

This clone was seen more than once but under ten times. The chain uses TRBV9 and TRBJ2-5; perhaps TRBD1 as D (6 bases). CDR1 is SGDLS, CDR2 YYNGEE, per germline. The CDR3 extends over 16 amino acids. Trimming left V 4 bases short and J 5 bases short, with 21 bases between. The CDR3: CASSSTLTGMRETQYF. For the CDR3, the DNA is TGTGCCAGCAGCTCCACCCTAACAGGGATGAGGGAGACCCAGTACTTC.

As for this clone: One junction end disagrees with the germline gene, perhaps due to a read error. The chain couples TRBV18 to TRBJ2-3; TRBD2 aligns across 13 bases. Germline V gene lookup returns CDR1 KGHSH and CDR2 LQKENI. This CDR3 comprises 16 residues. This CDR3 is CASSPTSGRATDTQYF. As DNA, the CDR3 is TGTGCTAGCTCACCTACTAGCGGGAGGGCAACAGATACGCAGTATTTT. Supplemented by reference TRBV18 and TRBJ2-3, the full variable domain reads NAGVMQNPRHLVRRRGQEARLRCSPMKGHSHVYWYRQLPEEGLKFMVYLQKENIIDESGMPKERFSAEFPKEGPSILRIQQVVRGDSAAYFCASSPTSGRATDTQYFGPGTRLTVL.

The chain recombines TRBV30 with TRBJ2-3; TRBD2 agrees at 12 bases. The CDR3 length is 15 residues. The V gene's germline CDR1 is GTSNPN and CDR2 SVGIG (reference sequence). The junction had 6 bases not matched to a gene; V was cut back by 2 bases and J by 6 bases. The CDR3 loop reads CAWSNLAGGRDTQYF. The CDR3 nucleotides read TGTGCCTGGAGTAACCTAGCGGGAGGGAGGGATACGCAGTATTTT.

This chain links TRBV28 with TRBJ1-5; D gene unclear. V was trimmed by 7 bases and J by 4 bases, leaving 8 bases between them. Per the germline V gene, CDR1 is MDHEN and CDR2 is SYDVKM. The CDR3 covers 12 residues. CDR3 sequence reads: CASKVLNQPQHF. The CDR3 DNA follows: TGTGCCAGCAAGGTATTGAATCAGCCCCAGCATTTT.

The chain links TRBV5-1 to TRBJ2-5; the D gene could be TRBD1 or TRBD2 (6 bases each). Germline CDR1 SGHRS, CDR2 YFSETQ. The V gene lost 0 bases and the J gene lost 5 bases, with 11 bases spanning the gap. The CDR3 sequence is 14 residues long. The chain's CDR3 is CASSLEQGGETQYF. CDR3 in DNA: TGCGCCAGCAGCTTGGAACAGGGAGGCGAGACCCAGTACTTC.

V usage is TRBV29-1 and J usage is TRBJ2-7; D might be TRBD1 or TRBD2, each matching 5 bases. CDR1 is SQVTM, CDR2 ANQGSEA, per germline. Between the trimmed V and J ends, which lost 2 bases and 9 bases, there was a span of 14 bases. CDR3 size: 12 residues. CDR3 residues: CSVERGKQAQYF. CDR3 sequence (DNA): TGCAGCGTTGAACGAGGGAAACAGGCGCAGTACTTC.

This chain uses TRBV14 with TRBJ2-5, with TRBD2 matching over 10 bases. With 5 bases clipped from V and 3 bases from J, the junction kept 9 bases outside the gene matches. Germline lookup yields CDR1 SGHDN and CDR2 FVKESK. The CDR3 has 16 amino acids. CDR3 bases: TGTGCCAGCAGCTCGTGGACTAGCGGACCAAAAGAGACCCAGTACTTC. This sequence encodes CASSSWTSGPKETQYF.

This clone is hyperexpanded within its sample. The chain recombines TRBV28 with TRBJ2-3, with 11 bases fitting TRBD2. The CDR3 totals 13 residues. Looked up from germline, CDR1 is MDHEN and CDR2 is SYDVKM. The ends lost 9 bases at V and 6 bases at J; junction bases unmatched: 5. The CDR3 loop is CASSGRALDTQYF. As DNA, the CDR3 is TGTGCCAGTAGCGGGAGGGCCTTGGATACGCAGTATTTT.

This clone came up a few times. The gene calls are TRBV19 and TRBJ2-1, with D unclear. Trimming cost V 7 bases and J 4 bases, with 14 bases left between them. Germline V gene data show CDR1 as LNHDA and CDR2 as SQIVND (reference sequence). The CDR3 has 14 amino acids. CDR3 region: CASTLGPVYNEQFF. The DNA for the CDR3 is TGTGCCAGTACCCTTGGGCCCGTATACAATGAGCAGTTCTTC.

This sequence joins TRBV9 and TRBJ2-4; TRBD1 matches 8 bases. The CDR3 has 14 amino acids. The V gene end was trimmed by 7 bases and the J gene end by 12 bases; junction bases not matched to a gene: 15. Germline lookup yields CDR1 SGDLS and CDR2 YYNGEE. The CDR3, as DNA: TGTGCCAGCCGAGATGGCAGGGGGCAACATAATCAGTACTTC. It encodes CASRDGRGQHNQYF.

This clone appeared a few times. The V and J genes are TRBV10-3 and TRBJ1-3, with a tentative D call TRBD1 (5 bases). CDR3 size: 17 residues. Germline CDR1 is ENHRY and CDR2 is SYGVKD. Trimming took off 0 bases at V and 0 bases at J, with 12 bases between the two ends. The CDR3 is CAISESGGAASGNTIYF. The DNA for the CDR3 is TGTGCCATCAGTGAGTCCGGGGGTGCTGCCTCTGGAAACACCATATATTTT.